One and the same sample provided the 18 T cell receptor beta chains below, sequenced in a study of blood T cell repertoires in COVID-19. Sequencing was performed with immunoSEQ multiplex PCR; in TCRdb, only in-frame clones are kept and a portion is missing. The sample gives roughly 100,000 clones, more than 80% of which show up once; roughly 4.8% is in the top ten. Sequencing used peripheral blood. Receptors were obtained from a man older than 75 with COVID-19, enrolled during active disease.

The CDR3 DNA follows: TGTGCCAGTACGCGGGGTAGCGGGAGTTACAATGAGCAGTTCTTC. This codes for CASTRGSGSYNEQFF. The V call is TRBV19, the J call TRBJ2-1; 9 nucleotides align to TRBD2. This CDR3 spans 15 amino acids. Germline V gene lookup returns CDR1 LNHDA and CDR2 SQIVND (reference sequence). V was pared by 7 bases and J by 4 bases, with 8 bases of the junction left unmatched.

The DNA of the CDR3 is TGCAGCGCCGGGACAGAGATTAATTCACCCCTCCACTTT. Its protein product is CSAGTEINSPLHF. The chain employs TRBV29-1 and TRBJ1-6; 7 bases line up with TRBD1. Germline loops: CDR1 SQVTM, CDR2 ANQGSEA. J lost 6 bases, V lost 7 bases, and 6 bases had no gene match. The CDR3 covers 13 residues.

The chain recombines TRBV6-2 or TRBV6-3 with TRBJ1-1, with a possible D match to TRBD1 (6 bases). Germline V gives CDR1 MNHEY, CDR2 SVGEGT. V lost 2 bases to trimming and J lost 0 bases, with 22 bases between them. The CDR3 runs to 19 residues. This CDR3 is CASSYGGAEPAGMNTEAFF. The CDR3 DNA reads TGTGCCAGCAGTTACGGGGGGGCTGAACCTGCCGGAATGAACACTGAAGCTTTCTTT.

Here the CDR3 reads CASSLAGTGYEQYF. The CDR3, as DNA: TGCGCCAGCAGCTTGGCTGGGACAGGCTACGAGCAGTACTTC. The rearrangement links TRBV5-1 to TRBJ2-7; 8 bases are shared with TRBD1. The V segment lost 0 bases and the J segment 3 bases; nucleotides outside the gene matches: 2. Germline lookup yields CDR1 SGHRS and CDR2 YFSETQ. The CDR3 runs 14 residues.

This clone was seen only once. The chain employs TRBV5-1 and TRBJ1-1; TRBD1 aligns across 7 bases. There are 18 residues in the CDR3. V gave up 7 bases and J gave up 0 bases; unmatched junction bases: 18. Germline lookup yields CDR1 SGHRS and CDR2 YFSETQ. For the CDR3, the DNA is TGCGCCAGCCAACCGTTTTTGACAGGGATCTCGATGAACACTGAAGCTTTCTTT. Its translation is CASQPFLTGISMNTEAFF. Variable domain in full (rest from reference TRBV5-1 and TRBJ1-1): KAGVTQTPRYLIKTRGQQVTLSCSPISGHRSVSWYQQTPGQGLQFLFEYFSETQRNKGNFPGRFSGRQFSNSRSEMNVSTLELGDSALYLCASQPFLTGISMNTEAFFGQGTRLTVV.

The rearrangement joins TRBV7-9 to TRBJ2-7; 10 positions agree with TRBD1. This CDR3 spans 15 amino acids. Germline CDR1 is SEHNR and CDR2 is FQNEAQ (reference sequence). The V segment lost 3 bases and the J segment 3 bases; nucleotides outside the gene matches: 5. DNA for the CDR3: TGTGCCAGCAGCTTCACCGGGACAGGGGTCTACGAGCAGTACTTC. It translates to CASSFTGTGVYEQYF. Full variable domain (missing parts from reference TRBV7-9 and TRBJ2-7): DTGVSQNPRHKITKRGQNVTFRCDPISEHNRLYWYRQTLGQGPEFLTYFQNEAQLEKSRLLSDRFSAERPKGSFSTLEIQRTEQGDSAMYLCASSFTGTGVYEQYFGPGTRLTVT.

The V and J genes are TRBV10-3 and TRBJ1-4, with 11 bases matching TRBD1. The V gene end was trimmed by 4 bases and the J gene end by 7 bases; junction bases not matched to a gene: 2. Looked up from germline, CDR1 is ENHRY and CDR2 is SYGVKD. The CDR3 covers 14 residues. DNA of the CDR3: TGTGCCATCAGTGGGGACAGGGGGAGTGAAAAACTGTTTTTT. Encoded protein: CAISGDRGSEKLFF.

This chain links TRBV7-6 with TRBJ2-5, with 9 bases aligning to TRBD1. After removal of 5 bases from V and 2 bases from J, the junction contained 6 bases not matched to a gene. CDR3 size: 15 residues. Per germline, CDR1 SGHVS and CDR2 FNYEAQ. CDR3 loop: CASSQTDRGQETQYF. CDR3 nucleotide sequence: TGTGCCAGCAGCCAAACCGACAGGGGGCAAGAGACCCAGTACTTC.

J is TRBJ2-3 and V is TRBV14, with TRBD2 identical over 9 bases. CDR1 and CDR2 (germline): SGHDN, FVKESK. The length of the CDR3 is 15 residues. After removal of 6 bases from V and 2 bases from J, the junction contained 6 bases not matched to a gene. The CDR3 sequence is CASRVLAGPTDTQYF. In nucleotides, the CDR3 is TGTGCCAGCAGGGTTCTAGCGGGGCCCACAGATACGCAGTATTTT.

J is TRBJ1-2 and V is TRBV5-1, with D hard to call. The CDR3 spans 13 residues. From germline, CDR1 is SGHRS and CDR2 YFSETQ. The V end lost 4 bases, the J end lost 3 bases, and 10 bases lay between the germline ends. CDR3 sequence reads: CASSGFGDYGYTF. The CDR3 DNA reads TGCGCCAGCAGCGGGTTCGGGGACTATGGCTACACCTTC.

Worth noting for this clone: Its ends do not fully match the called genes, so a read error is possible. This chain joins TRBV2 and TRBJ1-3; D ambiguous. Looked up from germline, CDR1 is SNHLY and CDR2 is FYNNEI. The CDR3 has 14 amino acids. The chain's CDR3 is CASSARRSANTIYF. The CDR3 nucleotides read TGTGCCAGCAGCGCTAGACGATCTGCAAACACCATATATTTT.

This chain joins TRBV25-1 and TRBJ1-4; a weak D match, TRBD1 (6 bases). In germline, CDR1 is MGHDK, CDR2 SYGVNS. The CDR3 is 18 amino acids. V shed 0 bases and J shed 1 base, with 15 bases lying between them. CDR3 loop: CASSEYGLGGVTNEKLFF. CDR3 nucleotide sequence: TGTGCCAGCAGTGAATACGGGTTAGGGGGGGTAACTAATGAAAAACTGTTTTTT.

The chain uses TRBV30 and TRBJ1-6; possibly TRBD1 for D (6 bases). The CDR3 covers 18 residues. Germline V gene lookup returns CDR1 GTSNPN and CDR2 SVGIG (reference sequence). The V end was cut by 0 bases, the J end by 12 bases, with 27 bases between. CDR3 region: CAWSVLSQGLVSREPLHF. CDR3 nucleotides: TGTGCCTGGAGTGTATTGTCTCAGGGGCTGGTGAGTCGCGAACCCCTCCACTTT.

The V and J genes are TRBV29-1 and TRBJ1-4; D perhaps matches TRBD1 (5 bases). The germline V gene has CDR1 SQVTM and CDR2 ANQGSEA. This CDR3 is 14 amino acids long. Trimming stripped 5 bases from V and 7 bases from J, with 17 bases between. CDR3 amino acids: CSVLVTGGSEKLFF. As DNA, the CDR3 is TGCAGCGTTCTTGTTACAGGAGGGAGTGAAAAACTGTTTTTT.

The chain couples TRBV5-4 to TRBJ1-2; D not resolved. The CDR3 spans 14 residues. CDR1 and CDR2 from the germline V gene are SGHNT and YYREEE (reference sequence). V was pared by 4 bases and J by 4 bases, with 14 bases between. The CDR3 nucleotides are TGTGCCAGCAGCCGTGAAGTTACAGCCTATGGCTACACCTTC. Translated: CASSREVTAYGYTF.

The chain carries TRBV28 and TRBJ1-5; a possible D gene is TRBD1 (6 bases). Germline CDR1 reads MDHEN; CDR2 reads SYDVKM. The CDR3 has 15 amino acids. V dropped 5 bases and J dropped 3 bases, with 14 bases sitting between them. The CDR3 sequence is CASSQTGSYNQPQHF. CDR3 DNA: TGTGCCAGCAGTCAGACAGGATCTTACAATCAGCCCCAGCATTTT.

The chain links TRBV28 to TRBJ2-7, with TRBD1 identical over 8 bases. J gave up 1 base and V 4 bases, and 6 bases lay outside the gene matches. This CDR3 has 15 residues. Per germline, CDR1 MDHEN and CDR2 SYDVKM. The CDR3, as DNA: TGTGCCAGCAGTTCCGGCAGGGGGCCGTCCTACGAGCAGTACTTC. It codes for CASSSGRGPSYEQYF.

J is TRBJ2-5 and V is TRBV12-3 or TRBV12-4; TRBD1 might be the D (5 bases). The CDR3 is 13 residues long. Trimming left V 8 bases short and J 8 bases short, with 18 bases between. The CDR3 nucleotides read TGTGCCAGCCGAGTAAGGGGAATGGGTACCCAGTACTTC. Translated: CASRVRGMGTQYF.